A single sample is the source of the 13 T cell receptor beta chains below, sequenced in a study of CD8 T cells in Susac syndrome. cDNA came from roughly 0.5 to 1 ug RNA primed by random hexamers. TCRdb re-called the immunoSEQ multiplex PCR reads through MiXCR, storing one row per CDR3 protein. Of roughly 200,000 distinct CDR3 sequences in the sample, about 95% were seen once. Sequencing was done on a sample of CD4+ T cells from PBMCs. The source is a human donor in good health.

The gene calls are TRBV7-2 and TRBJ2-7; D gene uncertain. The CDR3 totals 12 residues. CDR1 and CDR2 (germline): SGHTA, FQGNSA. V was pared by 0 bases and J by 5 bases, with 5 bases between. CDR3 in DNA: TGTGCCAGCAGCTTAGCTGACAACGAGCAGTACTTC. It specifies CASSLADNEQYF.

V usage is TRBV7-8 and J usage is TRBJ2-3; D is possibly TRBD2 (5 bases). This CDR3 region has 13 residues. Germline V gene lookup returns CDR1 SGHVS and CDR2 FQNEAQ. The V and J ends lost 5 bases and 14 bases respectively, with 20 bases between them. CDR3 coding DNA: TGTGCCAGCAGCCCTCACCCCACTAGTTTAGTGTATTTT. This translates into CASSPHPTSLVYF.

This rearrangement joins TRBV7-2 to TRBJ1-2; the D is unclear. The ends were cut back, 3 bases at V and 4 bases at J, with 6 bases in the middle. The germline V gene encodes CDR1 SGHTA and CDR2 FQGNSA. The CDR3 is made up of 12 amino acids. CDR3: CASSFLGYGYTF. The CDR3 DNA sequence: TGTGCCAGCAGCTTTCTCGGCTATGGCTACACCTTC.

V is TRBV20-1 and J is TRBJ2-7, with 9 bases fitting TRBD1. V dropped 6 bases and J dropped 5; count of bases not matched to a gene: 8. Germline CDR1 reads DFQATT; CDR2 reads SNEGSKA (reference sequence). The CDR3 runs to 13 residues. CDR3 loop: CSAPGDRDNEQYF. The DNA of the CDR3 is TGCAGTGCCCCGGGGGACAGGGACAACGAGCAGTACTTC.

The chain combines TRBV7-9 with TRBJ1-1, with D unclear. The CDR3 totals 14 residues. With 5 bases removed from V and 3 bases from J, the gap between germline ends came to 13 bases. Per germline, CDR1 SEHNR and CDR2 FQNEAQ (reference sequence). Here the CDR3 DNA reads TGTGCCAGCAGCCCCCACAGTCGGGACACTGAAGCTTTCTTT. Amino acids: CASSPHSRDTEAFF.

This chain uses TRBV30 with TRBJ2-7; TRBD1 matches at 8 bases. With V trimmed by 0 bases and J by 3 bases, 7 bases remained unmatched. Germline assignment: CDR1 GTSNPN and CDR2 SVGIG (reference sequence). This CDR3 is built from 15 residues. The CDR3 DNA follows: TGTGCCTGGAGTGTAGGGGGTACAGGGGGCTACGAGCAGTACTTC. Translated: CAWSVGGTGGYEQYF.

As DNA, the CDR3 is TGTGCCAGCAGCCAAGGACAACGGACAGGGGCAGAGACCCAGTACTTC. It is translated as CASSQGQRTGAETQYF. The chain joins TRBV3-1 to TRBJ2-5, with 9 bases aligning to TRBD1. With 1 base clipped from V and 4 bases from J, the junction kept 7 bases outside the gene matches. This CDR3 is 16 amino acids long. Looked up from germline, CDR1 is LGHDT and CDR2 is YNNKEL (reference sequence).

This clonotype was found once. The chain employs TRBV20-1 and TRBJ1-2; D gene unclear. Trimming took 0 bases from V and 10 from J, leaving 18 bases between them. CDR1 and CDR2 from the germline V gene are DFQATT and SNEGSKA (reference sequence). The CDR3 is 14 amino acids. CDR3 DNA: TGCAGTGCTAGAGATCGGGAGTCCCTAAATCCCTACACCTTC. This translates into CSARDRESLNPYTF.

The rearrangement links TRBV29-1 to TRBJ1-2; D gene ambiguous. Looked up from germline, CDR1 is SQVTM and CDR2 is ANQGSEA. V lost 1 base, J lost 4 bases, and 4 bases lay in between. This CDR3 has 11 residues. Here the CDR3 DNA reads TGCAGCGTTGAAGCACCCTATGGCTACACCTTC. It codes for CSVEAPYGYTF.

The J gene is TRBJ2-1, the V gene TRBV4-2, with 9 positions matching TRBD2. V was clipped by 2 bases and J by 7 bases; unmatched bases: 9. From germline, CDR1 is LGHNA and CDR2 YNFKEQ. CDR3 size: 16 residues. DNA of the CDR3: TGTGCCAGCAGCCAACTTCGGGGCGGGAGGGTTAATGAGCAGTTCTTC. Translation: CASSQLRGGRVNEQFF.

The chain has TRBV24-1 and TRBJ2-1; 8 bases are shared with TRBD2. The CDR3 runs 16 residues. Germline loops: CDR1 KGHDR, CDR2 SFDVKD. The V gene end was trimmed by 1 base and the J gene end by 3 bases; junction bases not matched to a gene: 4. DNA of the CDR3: TGTGCCACCAGTGATTTAGACGGGAGGGACTACAATGAGCAGTTCTTC. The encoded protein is CATSDLDGRDYNEQFF.

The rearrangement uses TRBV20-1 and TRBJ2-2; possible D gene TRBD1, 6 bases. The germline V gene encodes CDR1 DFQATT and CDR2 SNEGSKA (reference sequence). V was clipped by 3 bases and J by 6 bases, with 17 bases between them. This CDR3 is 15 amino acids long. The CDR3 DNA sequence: TGCAGTGCTAGTTCGGCAGGGGTATACGCCGGGGAGCTGTTTTTT. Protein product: CSASSAGVYAGELFF.

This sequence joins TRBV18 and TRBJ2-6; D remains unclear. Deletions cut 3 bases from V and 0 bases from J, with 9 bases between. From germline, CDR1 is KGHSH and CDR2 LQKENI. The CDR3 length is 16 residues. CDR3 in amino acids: CASSPAKGSGANVLTF. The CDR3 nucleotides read TGTGCCAGCTCACCGGCAAAAGGCTCTGGGGCCAACGTCCTGACTTTC.